This entry features one TCR beta chain sequence. This entry is derived from a study of cytomegalovirus exposure and HLA in healthy donors. Turning to the study itself: Drawn from HLA-typed donors, 83 million or so unique TCRs were held in an early data release.

PCR employed 60 Vbeta and 13 Jbeta primers. Original handling: A later analysis tallied approximately 87 million unique TCR beta chains, around 11 million of them shared. TCRdb's copy holds only in-frame clones and misses some; the assay was immunoSEQ multiplex PCR. The DNA was the basis for D and trimming; V, J and clone size are from that table. The data show 60,000 to 90,000 clones, with about 67% seen just once and 7.6% held by the top ten. The sequencing sample was made of PBMCs. The clonotype was recovered from a man aged 40-50 years in good health and CMV-seropositive.

The DNA of the CDR3 is TGTGCCAGCAGTTACCGGGGCAGGGGGGACAATCAGCCCCAGCATTTT. Translation gives CASSYRGRGDNQPQHF. The gene calls are TRBV6-6 and TRBJ1-5; 7 bases map to TRBD1. V lost 2 bases and J lost 3; bases outside the gene matches: 7. The CDR3 is made up of 16 amino acids. Germline assignment: CDR1 MNHNY and CDR2 SVGAGI (reference sequence).